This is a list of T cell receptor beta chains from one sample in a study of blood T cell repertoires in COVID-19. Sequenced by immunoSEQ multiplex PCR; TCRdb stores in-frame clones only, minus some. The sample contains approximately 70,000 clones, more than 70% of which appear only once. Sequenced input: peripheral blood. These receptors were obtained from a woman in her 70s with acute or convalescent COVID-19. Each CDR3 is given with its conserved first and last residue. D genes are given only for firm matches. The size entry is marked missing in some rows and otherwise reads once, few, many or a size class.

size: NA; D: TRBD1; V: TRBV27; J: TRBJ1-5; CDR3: CASSLGRGMFQPQHF; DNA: TGTGCCAGCAGTTTGGGCAGGGGGATGTTTCAGCCCCAGCATTTT
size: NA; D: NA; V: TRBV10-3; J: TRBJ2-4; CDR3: CAISESSAENIQYF; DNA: TGTGCCATCAGTGAGTCTTCCGCAGAAAACATTCAGTACTTC
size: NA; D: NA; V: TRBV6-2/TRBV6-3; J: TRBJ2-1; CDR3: CASSLDSYNEQFF; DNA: TGTGCCAGCAGCCTGGACAGTTACAATGAGCAGTTCTTC
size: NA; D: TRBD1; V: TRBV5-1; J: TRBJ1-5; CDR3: CASSLEGQNQPQHF; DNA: TGCGCCAGCAGCTTGGAGGGACAGAATCAGCCCCAGCATTTT
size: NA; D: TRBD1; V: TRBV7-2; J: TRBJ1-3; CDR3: CASSLGQVSSGNTIYF; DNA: TGTGCCAGCAGTCTCGGACAGGTTAGCTCTGGAAACACCATATATTTT
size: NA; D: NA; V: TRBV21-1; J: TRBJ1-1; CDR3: CASTIRTGQTEAFF; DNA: TGTGCCAGCACGATTCGGACAGGTCAAACTGAAGCTTTCTTT
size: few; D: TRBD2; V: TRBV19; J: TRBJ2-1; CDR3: CASSLGLAGEQFF; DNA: TGTGCCAGTAGTCTGGGACTAGCGGGAGAGCAGTTCTTC
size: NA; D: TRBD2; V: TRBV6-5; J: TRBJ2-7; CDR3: CASQKVREGPYEQYF; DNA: TGTGCCAGCCAGAAGGTCCGGGAGGGCCCCTACGAGCAGTACTTC
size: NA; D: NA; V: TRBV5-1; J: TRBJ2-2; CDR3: CASSLGTANTGELFF; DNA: TGCGCCAGCAGCTTGGGGACAGCCAACACCGGGGAGCTGTTTTTT
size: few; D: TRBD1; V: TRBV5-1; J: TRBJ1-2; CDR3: CASSPGTERGIMYGYTF; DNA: TGCGCCAGCAGCCCCGGGACAGAGCGAGGGATAATGTATGGCTACACCTTC